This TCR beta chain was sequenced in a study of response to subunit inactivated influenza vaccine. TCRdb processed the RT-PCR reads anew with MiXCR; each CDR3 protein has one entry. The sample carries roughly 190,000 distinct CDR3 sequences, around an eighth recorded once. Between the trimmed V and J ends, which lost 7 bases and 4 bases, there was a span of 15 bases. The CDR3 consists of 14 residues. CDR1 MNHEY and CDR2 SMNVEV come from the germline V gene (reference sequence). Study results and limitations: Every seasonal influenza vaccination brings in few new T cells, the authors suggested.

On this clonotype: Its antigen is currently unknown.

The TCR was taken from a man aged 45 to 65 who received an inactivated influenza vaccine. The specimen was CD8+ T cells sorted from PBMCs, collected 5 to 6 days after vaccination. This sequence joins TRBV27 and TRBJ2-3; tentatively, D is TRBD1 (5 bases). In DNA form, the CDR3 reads TGTGCCAGCACCGAAGATTGGGGCGCAGATACGCAGTATTTT. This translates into CASTEDWGADTQYF.